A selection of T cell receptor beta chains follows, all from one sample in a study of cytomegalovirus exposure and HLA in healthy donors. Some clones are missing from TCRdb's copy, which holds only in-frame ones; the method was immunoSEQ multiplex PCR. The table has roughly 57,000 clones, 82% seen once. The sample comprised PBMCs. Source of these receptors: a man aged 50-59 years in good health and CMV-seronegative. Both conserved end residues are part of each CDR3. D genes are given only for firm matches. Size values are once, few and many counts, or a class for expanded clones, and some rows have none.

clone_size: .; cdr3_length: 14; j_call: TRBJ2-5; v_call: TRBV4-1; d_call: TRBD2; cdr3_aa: CASSLTSGKETQYF; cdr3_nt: TGCGCCAGCAGCTTGACTAGCGGTAAAGAGACCCAGTACTTC
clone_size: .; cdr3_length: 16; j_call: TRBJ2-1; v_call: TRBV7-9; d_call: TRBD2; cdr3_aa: CASSSVLAGSYNEQFF; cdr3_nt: TGTGCCAGCAGCTCAGTTCTAGCGGGCTCCTACAATGAGCAGTTCTTC
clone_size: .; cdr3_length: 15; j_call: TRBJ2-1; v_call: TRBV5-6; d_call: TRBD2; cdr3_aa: CASSLLVRGGNEQFF; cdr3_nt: TGTGCCAGCAGCTTGCTGGTCCGGGGGGGGAATGAGCAGTTCTTC
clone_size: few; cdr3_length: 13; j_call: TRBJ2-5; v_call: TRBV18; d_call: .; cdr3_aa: CASSPQGRETQYF; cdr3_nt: TGTGCCAGCTCACCACAGGGGCGGGAGACCCAGTACTTC
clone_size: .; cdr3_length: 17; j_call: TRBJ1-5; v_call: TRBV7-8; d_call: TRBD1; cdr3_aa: CASSPYGQGAGNQPQHF; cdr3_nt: TGTGCCAGCAGCCCGTATGGACAGGGGGCTGGCAATCAGCCCCAGCATTTT
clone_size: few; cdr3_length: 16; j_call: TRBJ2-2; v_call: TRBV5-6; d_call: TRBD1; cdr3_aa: CASSLGTGANTGELFF; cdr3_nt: TGTGCCAGCAGCCTAGGGACAGGGGCGAACACCGGGGAGCTGTTTTTT
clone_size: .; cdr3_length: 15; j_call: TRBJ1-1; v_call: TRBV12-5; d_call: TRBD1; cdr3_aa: CASGSGQGMNTEAFF; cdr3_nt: TGTGCTAGTGGTTCCGGACAGGGAATGAACACTGAAGCTTTCTTT
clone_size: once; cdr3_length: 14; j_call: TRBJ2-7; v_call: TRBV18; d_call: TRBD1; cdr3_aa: CASSLDRAVYEQYF; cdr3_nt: TGTGCCAGCTCACTCGACAGGGCCGTATACGAGCAGTACTTC
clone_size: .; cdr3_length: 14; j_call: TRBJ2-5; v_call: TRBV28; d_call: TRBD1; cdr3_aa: CASSLPGGSETQYF; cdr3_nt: TGTGCCAGCAGTTTACCAGGGGGTTCGGAGACCCAGTACTTC
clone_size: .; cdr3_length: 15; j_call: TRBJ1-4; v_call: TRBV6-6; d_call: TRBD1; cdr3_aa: CASTRAGGAVEKLFF; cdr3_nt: TGTGCCAGCACCCGCGCAGGGGGCGCTGTTGAAAAACTGTTTTTT
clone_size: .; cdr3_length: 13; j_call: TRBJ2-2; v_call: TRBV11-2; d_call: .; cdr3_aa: CASSWSLTGELFF; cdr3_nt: TGTGCCAGCAGCTGGAGCCTCACCGGGGAGCTGTTTTTT
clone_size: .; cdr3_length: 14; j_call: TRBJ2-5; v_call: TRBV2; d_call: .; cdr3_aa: CASKFMRIQETQYF; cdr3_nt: TGTGCCAGCAAGTTCATGAGGATCCAAGAGACCCAGTACTTC
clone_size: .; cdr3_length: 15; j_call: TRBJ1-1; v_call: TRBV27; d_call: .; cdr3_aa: CASSLGGQLNTEAFF; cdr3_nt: TGTGCCAGCAGTTTAGGGGGACAATTGAACACTGAAGCTTTCTTT
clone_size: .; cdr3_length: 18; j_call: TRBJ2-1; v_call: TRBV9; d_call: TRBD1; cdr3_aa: CASSVVQGASLTDNEQFF; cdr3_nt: TGTGCCAGCAGCGTAGTACAGGGGGCGAGCTTAACGGACAATGAGCAGTTCTTC
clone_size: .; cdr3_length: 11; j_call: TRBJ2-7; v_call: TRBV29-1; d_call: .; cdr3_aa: CSVDNSYEQYF; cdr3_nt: TGCAGCGTGGACAATTCCTACGAGCAGTACTTC
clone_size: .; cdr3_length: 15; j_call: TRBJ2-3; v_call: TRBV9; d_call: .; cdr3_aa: CASSVDEVRTDTQYF; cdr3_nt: TGTGCCAGCAGCGTAGACGAGGTGAGGACAGATACGCAGTATTTT
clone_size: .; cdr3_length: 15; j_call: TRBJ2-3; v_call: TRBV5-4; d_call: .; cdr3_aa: CASSPGSVSTDTQYF; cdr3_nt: TGTGCCAGCAGCCCAGGTAGCGTAAGCACAGATACGCAGTATTTT
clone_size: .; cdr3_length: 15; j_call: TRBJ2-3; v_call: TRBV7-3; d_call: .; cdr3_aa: CASSFSGAYTDTQYF; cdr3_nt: TGTGCCAGCAGCTTTTCTGGGGCATACACAGATACGCAGTATTTT
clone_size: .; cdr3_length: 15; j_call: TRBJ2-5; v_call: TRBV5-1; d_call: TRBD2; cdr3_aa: CASRRLAGGQETQYF; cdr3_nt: TGCGCCAGCAGGCGGCTAGCGGGGGGCCAAGAGACCCAGTACTTC
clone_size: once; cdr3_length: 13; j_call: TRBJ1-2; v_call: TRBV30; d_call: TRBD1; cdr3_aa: CAWTGGASYGYTF; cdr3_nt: TGTGCCTGGACAGGGGGCGCGAGCTATGGCTACACCTTC
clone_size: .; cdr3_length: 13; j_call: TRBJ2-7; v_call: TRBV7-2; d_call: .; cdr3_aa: CASSLGRSYEQYF; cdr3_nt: TGTGCCAGCAGCTTAGGGAGGAGCTACGAGCAGTACTTC
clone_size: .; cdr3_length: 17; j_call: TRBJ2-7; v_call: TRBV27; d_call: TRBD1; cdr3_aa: CASSLFQGAQTRGEQYF; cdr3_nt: TGTGCCAGCAGTTTGTTTCAGGGGGCGCAAACGAGGGGCGAGCAGTACTTC
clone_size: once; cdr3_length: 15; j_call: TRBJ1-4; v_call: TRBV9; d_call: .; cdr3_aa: CASSTAEGHNEKLFF; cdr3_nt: TGTGCCAGCAGCACCGCCGAGGGACATAATGAAAAACTGTTTTTT
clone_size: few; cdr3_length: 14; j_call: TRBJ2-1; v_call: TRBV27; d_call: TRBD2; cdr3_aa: CASSRGGDYNEQFF; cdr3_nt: TGTGCCAGCAGCCGCGGGGGGGACTACAATGAGCAGTTCTTC
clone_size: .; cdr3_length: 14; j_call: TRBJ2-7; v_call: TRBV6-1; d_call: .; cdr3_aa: CASSETDFYYEQYF; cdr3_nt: TGTGCCAGCAGTGAAACGGACTTTTACTACGAGCAGTACTTC
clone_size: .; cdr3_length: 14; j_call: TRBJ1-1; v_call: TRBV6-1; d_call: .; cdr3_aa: CASSEVGGYTEAFF; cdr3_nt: TGTGCCAGCAGTGAAGTGGGAGGTTATACTGAAGCTTTCTTT
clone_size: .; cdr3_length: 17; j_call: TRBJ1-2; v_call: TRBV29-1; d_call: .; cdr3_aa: CSVEVLGQGLANYGYTF; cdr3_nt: TGCAGCGTTGAAGTATTGGGGCAGGGGCTGGCTAACTATGGCTACACCTTC
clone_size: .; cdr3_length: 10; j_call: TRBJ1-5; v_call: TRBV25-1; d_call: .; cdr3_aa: CASARRPQHF; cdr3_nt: TGTGCCAGCGCCAGGCGACCCCAGCATTTT
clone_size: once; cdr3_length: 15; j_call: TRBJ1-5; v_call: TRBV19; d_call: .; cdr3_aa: CASRGEGVRREPQHF; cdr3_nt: TGTGCCAGTAGGGGTGAGGGGGTGAGAAGAGAGCCCCAGCATTTT
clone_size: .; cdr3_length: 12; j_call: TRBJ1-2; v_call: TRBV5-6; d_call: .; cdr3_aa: CASSSDSPRYTF; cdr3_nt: TGTGCCAGCAGCTCGGACAGCCCGCGCTACACCTTC
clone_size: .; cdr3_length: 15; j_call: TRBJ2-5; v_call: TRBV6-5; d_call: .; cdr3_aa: CASSYREGVQETQYF; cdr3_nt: TGTGCCAGCAGCTACCGAGAGGGGGTCCAAGAGACCCAGTACTTC